A single sample gave rise to the 21 T cell receptor beta chains below, sequenced in a study of T cell responses to AZD1222 COVID-19 vaccine. Sequencing used immunoSEQ multiplex PCR; TCRdb keeps in-frame clones, though not all of them. The sample consists of around 30,000 clones, approximately 90% of them appearing once. Material: peripheral blood, obtained on day 0 of AZD1222 vaccination. The receptors derive from an adult in good health.

This sequence joins TRBV5-4 and TRBJ1-2; D is possibly TRBD1 (6 bases). There are 13 residues in the CDR3. The germline V gene has CDR1 SGHNT and CDR2 YYREEE (reference sequence). Trimming cost V 1 base and J 3 bases, with 7 bases left between them. CDR3 sequence: CASSLPGDYGYTF. CDR3 nucleotides: TGTGCCAGCAGCTTGCCAGGGGACTATGGCTACACCTTC.

The CDR3 sequence: CASSSDRGTEAFF. The DNA of the CDR3 is TGTGCCAGCAGTTCTGACAGGGGCACTGAAGCTTTCTTT. V is TRBV6-2 or TRBV6-3 and J is TRBJ1-1, with 8 bases fitting TRBD1. This CDR3 has 13 amino acids. J was trimmed by 4 bases and V by 4 bases; bases with no gene match: 2. The germline gives CDR1 MNHEY, CDR2 SVGEGT.

V usage is TRBV5-6 and J usage is TRBJ1-6, with a weak D call TRBD1 (5 bases). Germline V gene sequence: CDR1 SGHDT, CDR2 YYEEEE. This CDR3 comprises 16 residues. Trimming took 5 bases from V and 10 from J, leaving 22 bases between them. CDR3 nucleotide sequence: TGTGCCAGCAGTTATGGGACTGCCGGAATAATCTCACCCCTCCACTTT. Translating gives CASSYGTAGIISPLHF.

The count of this clone is one. This chain links TRBV3-1 (or the pseudogene TRBV3-2) with TRBJ1-6; 7 bases align to TRBD1. The CDR3 sequence is 15 residues long. Germline trimming cut 1 base from V and 7 bases from J; bases unmatched to any gene: 4. Germline V gene lookup returns CDR1 LGHDT and CDR2 YNNKEL (reference sequence). DNA of the CDR3: TGTGCCAGCAGCCAAGTCCCGACAGGGAATTCACCCCTCCACTTT. The encoded protein is CASSQVPTGNSPLHF.

V is TRBV11-2 and J is TRBJ2-7; D possibly corresponds to TRBD1 (5 bases). The germline V and J ends were trimmed by 5 bases and 6 bases, with 14 bases remaining between them. CDR1 is SGHAT and CDR2 is FQNNGV in the germline V gene. This CDR3 spans 13 amino acids. CDR3 nucleotide sequence: TGTGCCAGCAGCGTAAGCAGGGTGGGCGAGCAGTACTTC. Encoded protein: CASSVSRVGEQYF.

V and J are TRBV30 and TRBJ1-2; D perhaps matches TRBD1 (5 bases). This CDR3 has 13 residues. Germline V gene lookup returns CDR1 GTSNPN and CDR2 SVGIG (reference sequence). The V end lost 0 bases, the J end lost 8 bases, and 13 bases lay between the germline ends. CDR3 in amino acids: CAWSVIGRGGYTF. CDR3 nucleotide sequence: TGTGCCTGGAGTGTAATCGGGAGGGGAGGCTACACCTTC.

The V call is TRBV6-2 or TRBV6-3, the J call TRBJ1-2; D is unresolved. Germline CDR1 and CDR2: MNHEY and SVGEGT. The CDR3 runs to 15 residues. Deletions cut 4 bases from V and 4 bases from J, with 16 bases between. As DNA, the CDR3 is TGTGCCAGCAGTTCCCACCCCGAGGGTGCCTATGGCTACACCTTC. Protein product: CASSSHPEGAYGYTF.

Here the CDR3 DNA reads TGTGCCAGTAGTTCCCCGACAGGGCTTAGCACAGATACGCAGTATTTT. It is translated as CASSSPTGLSTDTQYF. The V and J genes are TRBV19 and TRBJ2-3; TRBD1 agrees at 7 bases. V lost 5 bases, J lost 0 bases, and 8 bases stayed unmatched. Germline CDR1 and CDR2: LNHDA and SQIVND (reference sequence). This CDR3 contains 16 residues. The variable domain in full, completed from reference TRBV19 and TRBJ2-3, reads DGGITQSPKYLFRKEGQNVTLSCEQNLNHDAMYWYRQDPGQGLRLIYYSQIVNDFQKGDIAEGYSVSREKKESFPLTVTSAQKNPTAFYLCASSSPTGLSTDTQYFGPGTRLTVL.

This clone was recorded only once. The genes are TRBV2 and TRBJ2-3, with D possibly matching TRBD1 (5 bases). Trimming removed 4 bases from V and 0 bases from J, with 11 bases in between. The CDR3 runs to 15 residues. Germline V gene sequence: CDR1 SNHLY, CDR2 FYNNEI. In DNA, the CDR3 is TGTGCCAGCAGTGGCGACAGTACTAGCACAGATACGCAGTATTTT. Its translation is CASSGDSTSTDTQYF.

The rearrangement links TRBV3-1 (or the pseudogene TRBV3-2) to TRBJ1-6, with D perhaps matching TRBD1 (5 bases). CDR1 and CDR2 from the germline V gene are LGHDT and YNNKEL (reference sequence). There are 16 residues in the CDR3. Trimming stripped 4 bases from V and 7 bases from J, with 17 bases between. The CDR3 bases are TGTGCCAGCAGCCCCAGCTGGCAGGGTAGGAATTCACCCCTCCACTTT. Translated: CASSPSWQGRNSPLHF.

V is TRBV24-1 and J is TRBJ1-1, with D unclear. There are 12 residues in the CDR3. Germline CDR1 is KGHDR and CDR2 is SFDVKD. Deletions cut 9 bases from V and 2 bases from J, with 9 bases between. The CDR3 DNA follows: TGTGCCACCTTTGGACCAAACACTGAAGCTTTCTTT. Translation: CATFGPNTEAFF.

The chain recombines TRBV7-9 with TRBJ1-6, with 11 bases lining up with TRBD1. CDR1 SEHNR and CDR2 FQNEAQ come from the germline V gene (reference sequence). The V gene end was trimmed by 4 bases and the J gene end by 11 bases; junction bases not matched to a gene: 7. There are 15 residues in the CDR3. The CDR3 region has the DNA TGTGCCAGCAGCTCTCCGGACAGGGGGCGCACACCCCTCCACTTT. As protein: CASSSPDRGRTPLHF.

The rearrangement joins TRBV9 to TRBJ1-1, with 10 positions matching TRBD1. V lost 3 bases and J lost 4; bases outside the gene matches: 6. The CDR3 has 15 amino acids. Germline CDR1 reads SGDLS; CDR2 reads YYNGEE. CDR3 residues: CASSETGGWGTEAFF. In DNA, the CDR3 is TGTGCCAGCAGCGAGACAGGGGGCTGGGGCACTGAAGCTTTCTTT.

This chain joins TRBV3-1 (or the pseudogene TRBV3-2) and TRBJ1-1, with D possibly being TRBD1 (6 bases). Germline-derived CDR1 and CDR2 are LGHDT and YNNKEL (reference sequence). CDR3 length: 14 residues. The V and J ends lost 7 bases and 0 bases respectively, with 12 bases between them. CDR3 amino acids: CASTLQGLNTEAFF. CDR3 nucleotide sequence: TGTGCCAGCACCTTACAGGGTTTGAACACTGAAGCTTTCTTT.

In its sample, this clone was seen once. This chain joins TRBV19 and TRBJ1-5; 7 bases line up with TRBD1. Unmatched junction bases numbered 3, after V lost 4 bases and J lost 0 bases. CDR1 LNHDA and CDR2 SQIVND come from the germline V gene (reference sequence). This CDR3 has 15 residues. The DNA of the CDR3 is TGTGCCAGTAGTAGACAGGGCCTTAGCAATCAGCCCCAGCATTTT. As protein: CASSRQGLSNQPQHF.

The J gene is TRBJ1-5, the V gene TRBV7-2; no clear D gene. V lost 1 base and J lost 0, with 7 bases in between. CDR1 SGHTA and CDR2 FQGNSA come from the germline V gene. CDR3 length: 15 amino acids. CDR3 DNA: TGTGCCAGCAGCTTAGAGGTTTATAGCAATCAGCCCCAGCATTTT. Its protein is CASSLEVYSNQPQHF.

The chain uses TRBV28 and TRBJ1-1, with D possibly TRBD1 on 5 matching bases. CDR3 length equals 16 residues. CDR1 is MDHEN, CDR2 SYDVKM, per germline. V was cut by 6 bases and J by 0 bases, with 17 bases left in between. This CDR3 reads CASSPVQGFMNTEAFF. The DNA for the CDR3 is TGTGCCAGCAGCCCGGTCCAGGGTTTCATGAACACTGAAGCTTTCTTT.

The rearrangement uses TRBV5-5 and TRBJ1-5; D might be TRBD1 (6 bases). The CDR3 runs 14 residues. Trimming left V 3 bases short and J 5 bases short, with 12 bases between. In germline, CDR1 is SGHKS, CDR2 YYEKEE (reference sequence). CDR3 DNA sequence: TGTGCCAGCAGCTATACAGGGCCGGATCAGCCCCAGCATTTT. Translation gives CASSYTGPDQPQHF. The whole variable domain, filled in from reference TRBV5-5 and TRBJ1-5, reads DAGVTQSPTHLIKTRGQQVTLRCSPISGHKSVSWYQQVLGQGPQFIFQYYEKEERGRGNFPDRFSARQFPNYSSELNVNALLLGDSALYLCASSYTGPDQPQHFGDGTRLSIL.

The genes are TRBV5-6 and TRBJ2-7; D perhaps matches TRBD1 (5 bases). V lost 5 bases to trimming and J lost 6 bases, with 18 bases between them. The CDR3 covers 14 residues. Looked up from germline, CDR1 is SGHDT and CDR2 is YYEEEE. The CDR3 DNA is TGTGCCAGCAGGAAAGCCGGCGACAGCTCCGAGCAGTACTTC. This translates into CASRKAGDSSEQYF. Using reference TRBV5-6 and TRBJ2-7 for the parts outside the CDR3, the full variable domain is DAGVTQSPTHLIKTRGQQVTLRCSPKSGHDTVSWYQQALGQGPQFIFQYYEEEERQRGNFPDRFSGHQFPNYSSELNVNALLLGDSALYLCASRKAGDSSEQYFGPGTRLTVT.

The chain links TRBV5-1 to TRBJ1-3; perhaps TRBD1 as D (5 bases). V was cut by 2 bases and J by 0 bases, with 9 bases left in between. Germline V gives CDR1 SGHRS, CDR2 YFSETQ. The CDR3 is made up of 15 amino acids. CDR3 residues: CASSFDGGSGNTIYF. CDR3 in DNA: TGCGCCAGCAGCTTTGACGGGGGCTCTGGAAACACCATATATTTT.

This clone was counted between two and nine times. The rearrangement joins TRBV27 to TRBJ1-1; 7 nucleotides align to TRBD1. Trimming at V came to 2 bases and at J to 4 bases, leaving 7 bases not matched to a gene. In germline, CDR1 is MNHEY, CDR2 SMNVEV (reference sequence). The CDR3 is made up of 15 amino acids. The CDR3 DNA is TGTGCCAGCAGTTTACCGGGACAGTGCGTCACTGAAGCTTTCTTT. Its translation: CASSLPGQCVTEAFF.